This T cell receptor beta chain is from a study of shared clonotypes between healthy human individuals. Germline CDR1 reads MDHEN; CDR2 reads SYDVKM. The length of the CDR3 is 14 residues. V was pared by 5 bases and J by 8 bases, with 7 bases of the junction left unmatched. Study-wide points: Clonotype sharing across donors was expected to vary with sequencing depth.

About this clone itself: Its antigen remains unknown.

TCRdb's copy holds only in-frame clones and misses some; the assay was immunoSEQ multiplex PCR. This sample has hundreds of thousands of clones; about 74% occur once, and the top ten carry 1.5% to 2%. The gene calls are TRBV28 and TRBJ1-2, with 11 bases lining up with TRBD1. Source material: memory CD4+ T cells sorted from blood. The subset was: CD45RA-negative fraction. The TCR sequence derives from a woman aged 25 to 39 in good health. CDR3 sequence (DNA): TGTGCCAGCAGTGGGACAGGGGGGGCGCGGGGCTACACCTTC. Protein: CASSGTGGARGYTF.